This T cell receptor (beta chain) was recovered during a study of cytomegalovirus exposure and HLA in healthy donors. Trimming cost V 4 bases and J 8 bases, with 14 bases left between them. The CDR3 sequence is 13 residues long. The germline V gene encodes CDR1 SNHLY and CDR2 FYNNEI. PCR amplification relied on 60 Vbeta primers (plus 13 Jbeta primers). Generated by immunoSEQ multiplex PCR, the TCRdb table keeps only in-frame clones and is missing some. The sample has about 79,000 clones; roughly 69% are singletons. Sequencing input: PBMCs. The rearrangement uses TRBV2 and TRBJ1-2; D is undetermined. This clonotype originated in a woman between 45 and 60 years old in good health and CMV-seropositive. The CDR3 sequence is CASSGDTAIGYTF. CDR3 nucleotide sequence: TGTGCCAGCAGTGGCGACACTGCGATAGGCTACACCTTC. The full variable domain, with the rest looked up from reference TRBV2 and TRBJ1-2, is EPEVTQTPSHQVTQMGQEVILRCVPISNHLYFYWYRQILGQKVEFLVSFYNNEISEKSEIFDDQFSVERPDGSNFTLKIRSTKLEDSAMYFCASSGDTAIGYTFGSGTRLTVV.